The source of this T cell receptor beta chain is a study of CD8 T cells in ankylosing spondylitis. This clonotype was seen a handful of times. V lost 4 bases, J lost 8 bases, and 9 bases lay in between. Germline CDR1 and CDR2: MNHEY and SMNVEV (reference sequence). The CDR3 totals 12 residues. TCRdb re-called the 5' RACE reads with MiXCR, one entry per CDR3 protein. The table lists 220,000 or so distinct CDR3 sequences, roughly a tenth of them singletons. This sequence originates from a male donor with ankylosing spondylitis or in good health (not recorded which). Sequenced material: blood, either unsorted or a sorted T cell fraction (not recorded which). The chain recombines TRBV27 with TRBJ2-1; tentative D call: TRBD2 (6 bases). The CDR3 is CASSYGTHEQFF. The CDR3 DNA is TGTGCCAGCAGTTATGGGACTCATGAGCAGTTCTTC.